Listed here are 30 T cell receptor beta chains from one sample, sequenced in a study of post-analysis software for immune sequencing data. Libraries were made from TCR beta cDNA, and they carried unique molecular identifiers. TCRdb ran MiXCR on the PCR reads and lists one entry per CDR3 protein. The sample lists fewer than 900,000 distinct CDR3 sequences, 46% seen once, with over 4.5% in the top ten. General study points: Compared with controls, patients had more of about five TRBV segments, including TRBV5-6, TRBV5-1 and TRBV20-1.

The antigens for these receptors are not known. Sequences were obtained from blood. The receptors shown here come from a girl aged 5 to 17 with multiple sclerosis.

For the CDR3, the DNA is TGTGCCAGCAGCCAAGCCGGACTAGCGGGAGCCGAGCAGTACTTC. It is translated as CASSQAGLAGAEQYF. This chain joins TRBV3-1 and TRBJ2-7; 13 bases are shared with TRBD2. CDR3 length: 15 residues. Germline V gives CDR1 LGHDT, CDR2 YNNKEL (reference sequence). Trimming at V came to 1 base and at J to 6 bases, leaving 3 bases not matched to a gene.

The CDR3 sequence is CASSLFGVTYGYTF. For the CDR3, the DNA is TGTGCCAGCAGTTTGTTCGGGGTGACCTATGGCTACACCTTC. The gene calls are TRBV12-3 or TRBV12-4 and TRBJ1-2; D not resolved. V was trimmed by 3 bases and J by 4 bases, leaving 12 bases between them. CDR3 length: 14 amino acids.

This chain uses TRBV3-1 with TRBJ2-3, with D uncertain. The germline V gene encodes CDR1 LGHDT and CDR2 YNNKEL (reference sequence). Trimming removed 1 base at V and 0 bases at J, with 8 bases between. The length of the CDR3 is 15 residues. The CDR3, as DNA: TGTGCCAGCAGCCAAGCCCCAAGCAGCACAGATACGCAGTATTTT. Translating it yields CASSQAPSSTDTQYF.

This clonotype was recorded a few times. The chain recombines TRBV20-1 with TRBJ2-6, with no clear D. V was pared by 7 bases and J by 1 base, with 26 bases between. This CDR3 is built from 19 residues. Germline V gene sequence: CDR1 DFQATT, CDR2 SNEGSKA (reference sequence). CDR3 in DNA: TGCAGTGGGGCGCGCCAGTCTTTCCCTGATTCTTCTGGGGCCAACGTCCTGACTTTC. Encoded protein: CSGARQSFPDSSGANVLTF.

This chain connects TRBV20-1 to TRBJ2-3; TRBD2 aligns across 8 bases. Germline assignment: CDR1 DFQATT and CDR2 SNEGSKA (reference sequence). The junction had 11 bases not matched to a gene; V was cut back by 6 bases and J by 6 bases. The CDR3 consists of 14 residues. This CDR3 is CSASAGTRSDTQYF. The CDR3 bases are TGCAGTGCATCAGCCGGGACTAGATCCGATACGCAGTATTTT.

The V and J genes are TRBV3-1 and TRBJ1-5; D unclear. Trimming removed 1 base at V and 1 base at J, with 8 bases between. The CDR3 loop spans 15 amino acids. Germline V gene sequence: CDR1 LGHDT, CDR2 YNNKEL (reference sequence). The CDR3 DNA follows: TGTGCCAGCAGCCAAGGTCCGGGGAGCAATCAGCCCCAGCATTTT. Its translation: CASSQGPGSNQPQHF.

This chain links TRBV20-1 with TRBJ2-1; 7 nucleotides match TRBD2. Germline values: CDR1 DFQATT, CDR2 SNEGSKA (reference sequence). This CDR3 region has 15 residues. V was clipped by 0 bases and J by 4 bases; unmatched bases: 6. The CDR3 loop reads CSARDLAGNYNEQFF. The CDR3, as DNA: TGCAGTGCTAGAGACTTAGCGGGTAATTACAATGAGCAGTTCTTC.

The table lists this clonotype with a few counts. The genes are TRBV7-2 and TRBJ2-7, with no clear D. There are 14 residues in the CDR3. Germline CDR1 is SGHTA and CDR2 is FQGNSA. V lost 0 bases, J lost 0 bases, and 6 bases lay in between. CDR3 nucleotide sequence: TGTGCCAGCAGCTTAGCGGTTTTCTCCTACGAGCAGTACTTC. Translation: CASSLAVFSYEQYF. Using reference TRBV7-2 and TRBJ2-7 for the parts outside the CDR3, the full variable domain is GAGVSQSPSNKVTEKGKDVELRCDPISGHTALYWYRQSLGQGLEFLIYFQGNSAPDKSGLPSDRFSAERTGGSVSTLTIQRTQQEDSAVYLCASSLAVFSYEQYFGPGTRLTVT.

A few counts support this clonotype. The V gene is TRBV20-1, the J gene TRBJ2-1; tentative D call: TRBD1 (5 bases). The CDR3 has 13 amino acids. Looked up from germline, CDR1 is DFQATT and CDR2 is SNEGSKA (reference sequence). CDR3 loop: CRPQAGSYNEQFF. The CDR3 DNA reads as TGCAGGCCACAGGCAGGGTCCTACAATGAGCAGTTCTTC.

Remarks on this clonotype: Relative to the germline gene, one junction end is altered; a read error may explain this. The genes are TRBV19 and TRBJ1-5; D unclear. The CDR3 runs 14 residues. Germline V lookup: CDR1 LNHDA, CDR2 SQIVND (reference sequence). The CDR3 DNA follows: TGTGCCAGTAGTCTAGACGGTCGCAATCAGCCCCAGCATTTT. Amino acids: CASSLDGRNQPQHF.

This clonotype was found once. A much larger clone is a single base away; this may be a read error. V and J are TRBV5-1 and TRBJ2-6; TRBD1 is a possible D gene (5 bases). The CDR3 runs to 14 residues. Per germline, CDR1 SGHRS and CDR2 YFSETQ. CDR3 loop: CASSSASGANVRTF. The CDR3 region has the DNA TGCGCCAGCAGCTCTGCATCTGGGGCCAACGTCCGGACTTTC.

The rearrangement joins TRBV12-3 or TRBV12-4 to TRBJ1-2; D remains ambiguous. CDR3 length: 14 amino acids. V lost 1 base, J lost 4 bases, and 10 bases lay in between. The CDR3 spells CASSLVLDGYGYTF. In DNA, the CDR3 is TGTGCCAGCAGTTTAGTCCTCGATGGCTATGGCTACACCTTC.

The CDR3 sequence: CASRPGLDNSPLHF. The CDR3, as DNA: TGTGCCAGCAGGCCAGGGTTGGATAATTCACCCCTCCACTTT. The chain uses TRBV27 and TRBJ1-6, with D maybe TRBD1 (5 bases). V was trimmed by 6 bases and J by 5 bases, leaving 11 bases between them. CDR1 is MNHEY and CDR2 is SMNVEV in the germline V gene (reference sequence). This CDR3 contains 14 residues.

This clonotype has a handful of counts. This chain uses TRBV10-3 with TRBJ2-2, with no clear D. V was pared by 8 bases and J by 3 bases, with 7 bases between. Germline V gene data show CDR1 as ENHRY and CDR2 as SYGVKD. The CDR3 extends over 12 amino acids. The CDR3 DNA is TGTGCCATCCTATGGGACACCGGGGAGCTGTTTTTT. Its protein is CAILWDTGELFF.

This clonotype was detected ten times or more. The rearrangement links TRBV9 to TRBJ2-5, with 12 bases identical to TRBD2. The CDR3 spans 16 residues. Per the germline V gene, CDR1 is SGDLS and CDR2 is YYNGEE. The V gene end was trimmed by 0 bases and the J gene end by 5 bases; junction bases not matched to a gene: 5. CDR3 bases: TGTGCCAGCAGCGTAGGACTAGCGGGAGTGGAGGAGACCCAGTACTTC. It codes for CASSVGLAGVEETQYF.

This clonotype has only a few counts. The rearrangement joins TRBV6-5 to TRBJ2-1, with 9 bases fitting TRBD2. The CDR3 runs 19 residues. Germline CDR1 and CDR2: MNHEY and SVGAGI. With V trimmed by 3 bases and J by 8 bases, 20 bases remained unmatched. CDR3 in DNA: TGTGCCAGCAGTTATCCGGTGGCGGGAGGGCCGTCTGCCATCCATGAGCAGTTCTTC. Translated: CASSYPVAGGPSAIHEQFF.

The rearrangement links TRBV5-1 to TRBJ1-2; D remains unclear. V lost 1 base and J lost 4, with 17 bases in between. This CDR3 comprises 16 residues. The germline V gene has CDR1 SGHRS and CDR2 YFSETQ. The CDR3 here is CASSLYPTGRPYGYTF. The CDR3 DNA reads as TGCGCCAGCAGCTTGTACCCCACCGGACGGCCCTATGGCTACACCTTC.

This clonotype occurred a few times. The CDR3 coding sequence is TGTGCCAGCAGTTTAGAAGGGGATAACCACGAGCAGTACTTC. Amino acid sequence: CASSLEGDNHEQYF. The chain is built from TRBV28 and TRBJ2-7; tentatively, D is TRBD1 (5 bases). The CDR3 loop spans 14 amino acids. Germline values: CDR1 MDHEN, CDR2 SYDVKM. Trimming removed 2 bases at V and 5 bases at J, with 13 bases between.

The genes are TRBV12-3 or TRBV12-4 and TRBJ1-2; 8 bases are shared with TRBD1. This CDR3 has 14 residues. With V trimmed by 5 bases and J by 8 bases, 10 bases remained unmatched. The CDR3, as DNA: TGTGCCAGCAGTCCGGGGGACAGGCGAGGGGGCTACACCTTC. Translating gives CASSPGDRRGGYTF.

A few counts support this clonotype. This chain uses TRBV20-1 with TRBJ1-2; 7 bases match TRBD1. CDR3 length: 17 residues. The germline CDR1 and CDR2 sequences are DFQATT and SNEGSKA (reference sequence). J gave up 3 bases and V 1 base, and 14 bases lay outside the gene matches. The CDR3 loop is CSARVTHTGVGYYGYTF. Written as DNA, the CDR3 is TGCAGTGCTAGAGTCACCCACACAGGGGTTGGGTACTATGGCTACACCTTC.

The DNA of the CDR3 is TGTGCTAGTGGTCGAATCGGGTCCTCCGAAGGTGAAAAACTGTTTTTT. It yields the protein CASGRIGSSEGEKLFF. This rearrangement joins TRBV12-5 to TRBJ1-4; unclear D gene. The CDR3 covers 16 residues. Trimming removed 5 bases from V and 7 bases from J, with 20 bases in between. Germline-derived CDR1 and CDR2 are LGHNT and FRNRAP.

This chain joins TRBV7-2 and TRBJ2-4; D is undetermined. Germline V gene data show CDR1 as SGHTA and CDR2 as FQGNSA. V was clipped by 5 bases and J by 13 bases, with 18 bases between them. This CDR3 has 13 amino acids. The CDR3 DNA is TGTGCCAGCAGCATTCGGACCTCTTTAGAGCAGTACTTC. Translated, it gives CASSIRTSLEQYF.

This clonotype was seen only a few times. The DNA of the CDR3 is TGTGCCAGCAGCGTGACAGGGGATACCTACGAGCAGTACTTC. Translating gives CASSVTGDTYEQYF. This chain uses TRBV9 with TRBJ2-4; 8 bases line up with TRBD1. The DNA matches TRBJ2-7 better at its end, which makes the J call doubtful. The germline V gene has CDR1 SGDLS and CDR2 YYNGEE. The CDR3 runs 14 residues.

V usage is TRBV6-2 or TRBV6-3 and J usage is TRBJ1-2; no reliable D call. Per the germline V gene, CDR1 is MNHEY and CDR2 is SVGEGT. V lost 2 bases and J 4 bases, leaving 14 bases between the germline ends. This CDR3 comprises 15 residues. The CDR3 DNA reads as TGTGCCAGCAGTTACGCGACGTTCGAACTCTATGGCTACACCTTC. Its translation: CASSYATFELYGYTF.

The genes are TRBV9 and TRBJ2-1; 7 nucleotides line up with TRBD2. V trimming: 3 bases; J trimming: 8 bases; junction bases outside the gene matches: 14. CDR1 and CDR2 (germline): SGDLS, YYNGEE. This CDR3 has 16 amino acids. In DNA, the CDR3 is TGTGCCAGCAGCGCCCCCGGGACTACGCATGCTGATGAGCAGTTCTTC. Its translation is CASSAPGTTHADEQFF.

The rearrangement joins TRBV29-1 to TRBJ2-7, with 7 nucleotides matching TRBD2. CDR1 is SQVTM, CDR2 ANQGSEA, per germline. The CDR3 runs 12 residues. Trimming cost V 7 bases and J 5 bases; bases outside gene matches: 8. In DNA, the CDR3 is TGCAGCGCAGGGAGGGTTGGGGACGAGCAGTACTTC. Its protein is CSAGRVGDEQYF.

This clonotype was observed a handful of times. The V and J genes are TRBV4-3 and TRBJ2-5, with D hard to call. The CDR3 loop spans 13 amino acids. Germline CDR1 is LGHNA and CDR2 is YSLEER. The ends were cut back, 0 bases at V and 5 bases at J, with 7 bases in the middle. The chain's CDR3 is CASSQDHAETQYF. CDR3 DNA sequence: TGCGCCAGCAGCCAAGATCACGCGGAGACCCAGTACTTC.

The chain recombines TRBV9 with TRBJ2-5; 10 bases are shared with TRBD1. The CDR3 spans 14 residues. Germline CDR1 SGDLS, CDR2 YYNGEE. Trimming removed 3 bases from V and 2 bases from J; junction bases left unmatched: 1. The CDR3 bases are TGTGCCAGCAGCGCGGACAGGGGGCAAGAGACCCAGTACTTC. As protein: CASSADRGQETQYF.

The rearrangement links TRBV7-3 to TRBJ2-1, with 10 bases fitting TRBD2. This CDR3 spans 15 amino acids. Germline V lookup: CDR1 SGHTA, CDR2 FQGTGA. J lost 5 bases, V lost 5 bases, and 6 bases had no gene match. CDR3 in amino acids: CASSRLAGFDNEQFF. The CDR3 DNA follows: TGTGCCAGCAGCAGACTAGCGGGCTTCGACAATGAGCAGTTCTTC.

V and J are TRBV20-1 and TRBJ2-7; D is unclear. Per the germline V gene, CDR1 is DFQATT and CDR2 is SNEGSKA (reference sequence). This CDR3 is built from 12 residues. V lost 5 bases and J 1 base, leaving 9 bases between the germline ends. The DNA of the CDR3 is TGCAGTGCTCCAGACTTATCCTACGAGCAGTACTTC. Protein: CSAPDLSYEQYF.